The 8 T cell receptor beta chains reported below all come from one sample, sequenced in a study of shared clonotypes between healthy human individuals. Some clones are missing from TCRdb's copy, which holds only in-frame ones; the method was immunoSEQ multiplex PCR. Of approximately 350,000 clones in the sample, 95% to 97% were seen once. Material for sequencing was memory CD8+ T cells sorted from blood. Documented subset: CD45RO+ cells pooled with CCR7-negative TemRA cells. These TCRs come from a man between 25 and 39 years old in good health.

The genes are TRBV5-5 and TRBJ1-1, with D unresolved. Germline-derived CDR1 and CDR2 are SGHKS and YYEKEE (reference sequence). This CDR3 contains 15 residues. Deletions cut 0 bases from V and 0 bases from J, with 9 bases between. The CDR3 bases are TGTGCCAGCAGCTTGGGTATAGGAATGAACACTGAAGCTTTCTTT. Translation: CASSLGIGMNTEAFF.

The chain uses TRBV10-3 and TRBJ2-7; D gene unclear. The CDR3 sequence is 12 residues long. V lost 0 bases and J lost 4, with 4 bases in between. CDR1 is ENHRY and CDR2 is SYGVKD in the germline V gene. The CDR3 DNA is TGTGCCATCAGTGAGTCAAGGTACGAGCAGTACTTC. This translates into CAISESRYEQYF.

This sequence joins TRBV5-1 and TRBJ1-1; D is perhaps TRBD1 (6 bases). CDR1 SGHRS and CDR2 YFSETQ come from the germline V gene. V was pared by 7 bases and J by 2 bases, with 12 bases between. The CDR3 has 13 residues. DNA of the CDR3: TGCGCCAGCGGATACAGGGAAAACACTGAAGCTTTCTTT. Its protein is CASGYRENTEAFF.

The CDR3 bases are TGCGCCAGCAGCCAAGATCCGGGACAGGGGGCCCACGAGCAGTACTTC. It translates to CASSQDPGQGAHEQYF. The chain combines TRBV4-1 with TRBJ2-7, with TRBD1 matching over 12 bases. V lost 0 bases and J lost 5; bases outside the gene matches: 5. Germline V gives CDR1 MGHRA, CDR2 YSYEKL. The CDR3 covers 16 residues.

The chain links TRBV15 to TRBJ2-7, with TRBD2 matching over 10 bases. The V segment lost 3 bases and the J segment 4 bases; nucleotides outside the gene matches: 0. The CDR3 is 13 residues long. Per germline, CDR1 LNHNV and CDR2 YYDKDF (reference sequence). The CDR3: CATSRTSGYEQYF. CDR3 in DNA: TGTGCCACCAGCAGGACTAGCGGGTACGAGCAGTACTTC.

V is TRBV9 and J is TRBJ2-2, with D perhaps given as TRBD1 or TRBD2 (5 bases each). The V and J ends lost 1 base and 5 bases respectively, with 12 bases between them. The CDR3 runs to 15 residues. CDR1 and CDR2 from the germline V gene are SGDLS and YYNGEE. This CDR3 is CASSVSSRETGELFF. The CDR3 nucleotides read TGTGCCAGCAGCGTATCTAGCAGGGAAACCGGGGAGCTGTTTTTT.

Comment on this clone: Other DNA sequences in the sample encode the same CDR3. The rearrangement joins TRBV11-2 to TRBJ2-7; D is uncertain. The ends were cut back, 3 bases at V and 4 bases at J, with 4 bases in the middle. Looked up from germline, CDR1 is SGHAT and CDR2 is FQNNGV. CDR3 size: 11 residues. The CDR3 protein is CASSLDYEQYF. CDR3 DNA sequence: TGTGCCAGCAGCTTGGATTACGAGCAGTACTTC.

The V call is TRBV7-9, the J call TRBJ1-3, with TRBD1 as a possible D gene (5 bases). Germline CDR1 SEHNR, CDR2 FQNEAQ (reference sequence). This CDR3 contains 17 residues. The V end lost 3 bases, the J end lost 3 bases, and 18 bases lay between the germline ends. The CDR3 region has the DNA TGTGCCAGCAGCTTTAGGCGGAATCGACAGTTTGGAAACACCATATATTTT. Protein product: CASSFRRNRQFGNTIYF.